Following are 32 T cell receptor beta chains from one sample sequenced in a study of blood T cell repertoires in COVID-19. The repertoire was sequenced with immunoSEQ multiplex PCR; TCRdb's copy has only in-frame clones and lacks some. The sample lists approximately 85,000 clones; 86% were seen once. The sequenced sample consisted of peripheral blood. The receptors stem from a man in his fifties or sixties with active or convalescent COVID-19.

This clone was counted between two and nine times. The chain is built from TRBV28 and TRBJ1-2, with D uncertain. The V and J ends lost 6 bases and 1 base respectively, with 6 bases between them. The germline gives CDR1 MDHEN, CDR2 SYDVKM. CDR3 length equals 12 residues. CDR3 nucleotide sequence: TGTGCCAGCAGCCCCCTTAACTATGGCTACACCTTC. Protein sequence: CASSPLNYGYTF.

J is TRBJ1-5 and V is TRBV19, with D possibly TRBD1 on 5 matching bases. Trimming took 6 bases from V and 0 from J, leaving 15 bases between them. The CDR3 length is 16 residues. The V gene's germline CDR1 is LNHDA and CDR2 SQIVND (reference sequence). In DNA form, the CDR3 reads TGTGCCAGTAGAACGCGTCGGGGGATTAGCAATCAGCCCCAGCATTTT. Translation gives CASRTRRGISNQPQHF. Full variable domain (outside the CDR3, taken from reference TRBV19 and TRBJ1-5): DGGITQSPKYLFRKEGQNVTLSCEQNLNHDAMYWYRQDPGQGLRLIYYSQIVNDFQKGDIAEGYSVSREKKESFPLTVTSAQKNPTAFYLCASRTRRGISNQPQHFGDGTRLSIL.

The rearrangement uses TRBV15 and TRBJ1-2; TRBD1 agrees at 7 bases. The germline gives CDR1 LNHNV, CDR2 YYDKDF (reference sequence). The CDR3 consists of 13 residues. Unmatched junction bases numbered 1, after V lost 4 bases and J lost 2 bases. This chain's CDR3 is CATSTGQNYGYTF. Written as DNA, the CDR3 is TGTGCCACCAGCACGGGACAGAACTATGGCTACACCTTC. The variable domain in full, with the rest retrieved from reference TRBV15 and TRBJ1-2, is DAMVIQNPRYQVTQFGKPVTLSCSQTLNHNVMYWYQQKSSQAPKLLFHYYDKDFNNEADTPDNFQSRRPNTSFCFLDIRSPGLGDTAMYLCATSTGQNYGYTFGSGTRLTVV.

V and J are TRBV18 and TRBJ2-7, with TRBD1 as a possible D gene (6 bases). In germline, CDR1 is KGHSH, CDR2 LQKENI. The CDR3 has 13 residues. V shed 5 bases and J shed 0 bases, with 8 bases lying between them. The CDR3 DNA is TGTGCCAGCTCATCGGACAGCTCCTACGAGCAGTACTTC. Translated, it gives CASSSDSSYEQYF.

The chain links TRBV29-1 to TRBJ2-2; D is perhaps TRBD2 (6 bases). Germline-derived CDR1 and CDR2 are SQVTM and ANQGSEA. The CDR3 consists of 14 residues. V lost 6 bases, J lost 6 bases, and 17 bases lay in between. The CDR3 here is CSVAVGGLAGELFF. CDR3 coding DNA: TGCAGCGTAGCCGTGGGGGGTTTAGCCGGGGAGCTGTTTTTT.

This sequence joins TRBV29-1 and TRBJ1-4; possible D gene TRBD1, 5 bases. The CDR3 has 13 residues. Trimming cost V 8 bases and J 4 bases, with 14 bases left between them. Germline-derived CDR1 and CDR2 are SQVTM and ANQGSEA. The CDR3 protein is CSTTDSLNEKLFF. The CDR3 DNA follows: TGCAGCACCACCGACAGTCTTAATGAAAAACTGTTTTTT.

This clone was found once. The V and J genes are TRBV12-3 or TRBV12-4 and TRBJ2-1; D is ambiguous. This CDR3 region has 11 residues. V was pared by 7 bases and J by 4 bases, with 5 bases between. CDR3 nucleotide sequence: TGTGCCAGCACCCAGTACAATGAGCAGTTCTTC. It is translated as CASTQYNEQFF.

V and J are TRBV5-4 and TRBJ1-3, with 9 bases identical to TRBD1. The germline V gene encodes CDR1 SGHNT and CDR2 YYREEE (reference sequence). There are 16 residues in the CDR3. V shed 4 bases and J 4 bases; nucleotides not matched to a gene: 9. CDR3 amino acids: CASSQTGTGSGNTIYF. In nucleotides, the CDR3 is TGTGCCAGCAGCCAAACCGGGACAGGGAGCGGAAACACCATATATTTT.

The chain links TRBV7-2 to TRBJ1-6; TRBD1 aligns across 7 bases. CDR3 size: 17 residues. J lost 1 base, V lost 5 bases, and 8 bases had no gene match. Germline loops: CDR1 SGHTA, CDR2 FQGNSA. The CDR3 DNA follows: TGTGCCAGCAGCCCCGACAGGGTCCGATCCTATAATTCACCCCTCCACTTT. The encoded protein is CASSPDRVRSYNSPLHF.

V gene TRBV18 combines with J gene TRBJ1-5, with D hard to call. CDR3 length: 14 amino acids. Trimming took 2 bases from V and 5 from J, leaving 10 bases between them. Germline-derived CDR1 and CDR2 are KGHSH and LQKENI. DNA of the CDR3: TGTGCCAGCTCACCAGATGTATCAGATCAGCCCCAGCATTTT. As protein: CASSPDVSDQPQHF.

V usage is TRBV5-5 and J usage is TRBJ2-7, with a weak D call TRBD2 (6 bases). Germline CDR1 and CDR2: SGHKS and YYEKEE (reference sequence). The ends were cut back, 4 bases at V and 3 bases at J, with 17 bases in the middle. The CDR3 runs to 15 residues. CDR3 DNA: TGTGCCAGCAGCGATGGATTAGCGGACCACTACGAGCAGTACTTC. As protein: CASSDGLADHYEQYF.

The V gene is TRBV28, the J gene TRBJ2-7; 7 bases agree with TRBD2. CDR3 size: 17 residues. V lost 2 bases and J lost 1; bases outside the gene matches: 11. Germline V lookup: CDR1 MDHEN, CDR2 SYDVKM. The CDR3 sequence is CASSLKLSSSGSYEQYF. CDR3 coding DNA: TGTGCCAGCAGTTTAAAGCTCTCCTCTAGCGGATCCTACGAGCAGTACTTC. Supplemented by reference TRBV28 and TRBJ2-7, the full variable domain reads DVKVTQSSRYLVKRTGEKVFLECVQDMDHENMFWYRQDPGLGLRLIYFSYDVKMKEKGDIPEGYSVSREKKERFSLILESASTNQTSMYLCASSLKLSSSGSYEQYFGPGTRLTVT.

This clone was found once. The V gene is TRBV2, the J gene TRBJ2-1; TRBD2 aligns across 9 bases. J lost 4 bases, V lost 5 bases, and 9 bases had no gene match. Germline lookup yields CDR1 SNHLY and CDR2 FYNNEI. This CDR3 is 16 amino acids long. In DNA, the CDR3 is TGTGCCAGCAGTAGGGCGGGGGGGCCGGTTTACAATGAGCAGTTCTTC. Amino acids: CASSRAGGPVYNEQFF. Complete variable domain (other parts from reference TRBV2 and TRBJ2-1): EPEVTQTPSHQVTQMGQEVILRCVPISNHLYFYWYRQILGQKVEFLVSFYNNEISEKSEIFDDQFSVERPDGSNFTLKIRSTKLEDSAMYFCASSRAGGPVYNEQFFGPGTRLTVL.

The chain employs TRBV11-2 and TRBJ1-1; D may be TRBD1 (5 bases). The V and J ends lost 5 bases and 3 bases respectively, with 7 bases between them. Germline CDR1 reads SGHAT; CDR2 reads FQNNGV. CDR3 size: 12 residues. DNA for the CDR3: TGTGCCAGCAGCCTCAGGGACACTGAAGCTTTCTTT. Its protein product is CASSLRDTEAFF.

V is TRBV20-1 and J is TRBJ2-1; possible D gene TRBD2, 6 bases. The ends were cut back, 3 bases at V and 7 bases at J, with 13 bases in the middle. Germline V gene data show CDR1 as DFQATT and CDR2 as SNEGSKA (reference sequence). The CDR3 covers 13 residues. For the CDR3, the DNA is TGCAGTGCTAGTCGCGGGGAGAGGAATGAGCAGTTCTTC. This encodes CSASRGERNEQFF.

The chain joins TRBV19 to TRBJ2-4, with 9 bases fitting TRBD1. The CDR3 covers 13 residues. Germline values: CDR1 LNHDA, CDR2 SQIVND (reference sequence). V gave up 6 bases and J gave up 9 bases; unmatched junction bases: 6. The CDR3 coding sequence is TGTGCCAGTAGCTCGGGACAGGGCCTCATTCAGTACTTC. Translated: CASSSGQGLIQYF.

The chain carries TRBV5-4 and TRBJ2-3, with 8 bases identical to TRBD2. Germline V lookup: CDR1 SGHNT, CDR2 YYREEE (reference sequence). The junction had 15 bases not matched to a gene; V was cut back by 4 bases and J by 5 bases. This CDR3 region has 17 residues. The CDR3 DNA follows: TGTGCCAGCAGCCGTCGGACTAGCCTCCTGGGTGGAGATACGCAGTATTTT. This gives the protein CASSRRTSLLGGDTQYF.

The gene calls are TRBV13 and TRBJ2-3, with 11 bases identical to TRBD2. There are 17 residues in the CDR3. Looked up from germline, CDR1 is PRHDT and CDR2 is FYEKMQ (reference sequence). The V gene end was trimmed by 2 bases and the J gene end by 0 bases; junction bases not matched to a gene: 4. The CDR3 here is CASSLTSGGISTDTQYF. In DNA form, the CDR3 reads TGTGCCAGCAGCTTAACTAGCGGGGGAATCAGCACAGATACGCAGTATTTT.

The CDR3 reads CASSKSPAGAPSSYNSPLHF. The DNA of the CDR3 is TGTGCCAGTAGTAAAAGTCCGGCAGGGGCCCCTAGCTCCTATAATTCACCCCTCCACTTT. V usage is TRBV19 and J usage is TRBJ1-6; D is possibly TRBD1 (6 bases). Germline V CDR1 and CDR2: LNHDA, SQIVND (reference sequence). The V gene lost 4 bases and the J gene lost 0 bases, with 22 bases spanning the gap. The CDR3 loop spans 20 amino acids.

The V call is TRBV4-2, the J call TRBJ1-2, with a tentative D call TRBD1 (6 bases). The CDR3 consists of 15 residues. CDR1 is LGHNA and CDR2 is YNFKEQ in the germline V gene. V gave up 4 bases and J gave up 0 bases, with 12 bases separating them. This CDR3 is CASSPRTEANYGYTF. CDR3 nucleotides: TGTGCCAGCAGCCCACGGACAGAAGCTAACTATGGCTACACCTTC.

The chain joins TRBV7-2 to TRBJ2-7, with D possibly matching TRBD2 (6 bases). CDR1 SGHTA and CDR2 FQGNSA come from the germline V gene. CDR3 length: 15 amino acids. Trimming left V 2 bases short and J 1 base short, with 12 bases between. CDR3 residues: CASSLRGGVSYEQYF. The CDR3 nucleotides are TGTGCCAGCAGCTTACGGGGCGGGGTATCCTACGAGCAGTACTTC.

The V gene is TRBV5-1, the J gene TRBJ2-7; 11 bases align to TRBD2. The V gene's germline CDR1 is SGHRS and CDR2 YFSETQ. The CDR3 length is 14 residues. V was clipped by 3 bases and J by 6 bases; unmatched bases: 5. For the CDR3, the DNA is TGCGCCAGCAGCTCGGGACTAGCGGTGTTCGAGCAGTACTTC. Its translation: CASSSGLAVFEQYF. Looking up the rest from reference TRBV5-1 and TRBJ2-7 gives the full variable domain: KAGVTQTPRYLIKTRGQQVTLSCSPISGHRSVSWYQQTPGQGLQFLFEYFSETQRNKGNFPGRFSGRQFSNSRSEMNVSTLELGDSALYLCASSSGLAVFEQYFGPGTRLTVT.

V gene TRBV20-1 combines with J gene TRBJ1-2; D perhaps matches TRBD1 (6 bases). The CDR3 extends over 11 amino acids. The V and J ends lost 1 base and 8 bases respectively, with 8 bases between them. Germline V gene sequence: CDR1 DFQATT, CDR2 SNEGSKA (reference sequence). DNA for the CDR3: TGCAGTGCTAGAGGTCAGGGGGGCTACACCTTC. Protein sequence: CSARGQGGYTF.

This clone was seen only a few times. The rearrangement joins TRBV7-8 to TRBJ2-3; possible D gene TRBD1, 6 bases. The V and J ends lost 0 bases and 2 bases respectively, with 12 bases between them. Germline CDR1 and CDR2: SGHVS and FQNEAQ. CDR3 size: 16 residues. The CDR3 region is CASSLALQGITDTQYF. In nucleotides, the CDR3 is TGTGCCAGCAGCTTAGCGCTCCAGGGGATCACAGATACGCAGTATTTT. The full variable domain, completed using reference TRBV7-8 and TRBJ2-3, is GAGVSQSPRYKVAKRGQDVALRCDPISGHVSLFWYQQALGQGPEFLTYFQNEAQLDKSGLPSDRFFAERPEGSVSTLKIQRTQQEDSAVYLCASSLALQGITDTQYFGPGTRLTVL.

As to this clone: The sample has other DNA sequences that encode this CDR3 too. The V call is TRBV20-1, the J call TRBJ1-1, with D possibly matching TRBD1 (5 bases). Per the germline V gene, CDR1 is DFQATT and CDR2 is SNEGSKA (reference sequence). Trimming removed 4 bases at V and 4 bases at J, with 7 bases between. The CDR3 length is 11 residues. This chain's CDR3 is CSAIGGTEAFF. The CDR3 coding sequence is TGCAGTGCTATCGGGGGCACTGAAGCTTTCTTT.

Written as DNA, the CDR3 is TGTGCCAGCAGCTTAAGACCGCAGCGACAGGGGACCACTGAAGCTTTCTTT. It specifies CASSLRPQRQGTTEAFF. V is TRBV7-9 and J is TRBJ1-1, with 8 bases aligning to TRBD1. J was trimmed by 4 bases and V by 2 bases; bases with no gene match: 12. This CDR3 region has 17 residues. CDR1 and CDR2 from the germline V gene are SEHNR and FQNEAQ (reference sequence).

This chain joins TRBV6-5 and TRBJ1-6; the D is unclear. This CDR3 is 15 amino acids long. Germline V gene sequence: CDR1 MNHEY, CDR2 SVGAGI. V was pared by 2 bases and J by 9 bases, with 14 bases between. Here the CDR3 reads CASSYGPTEGSPLHF. In DNA, the CDR3 is TGTGCCAGCAGTTACGGTCCTACTGAGGGTTCACCCCTCCACTTT.

This chain connects TRBV9 to TRBJ1-2; 7 bases match TRBD1. The ends lost 3 bases at V and 8 bases at J; junction bases unmatched: 10. CDR3 length equals 14 residues. Germline assignment: CDR1 SGDLS and CDR2 YYNGEE. In nucleotides, the CDR3 is TGTGCCAGCAGCGCTGGGACAGCCTTCGGGGGCTACACCTTC. This translates into CASSAGTAFGGYTF.

The chain combines TRBV6-2 or TRBV6-3 with TRBJ1-5, with a tentative D call TRBD1 (6 bases). The CDR3 has 15 amino acids. V shed 6 bases and J shed 2 bases, with 14 bases lying between them. Germline-derived CDR1 and CDR2 are MNHEY and SVGEGT. CDR3 sequence reads: CASSLQGVGNQPQHF. Here the CDR3 DNA reads TGTGCCAGCAGCCTACAGGGCGTGGGCAATCAGCCCCAGCATTTT.

This clone has only a few counts. The chain combines TRBV5-1 with TRBJ2-1, with 7 nucleotides matching TRBD1. The CDR3 is 16 amino acids. With 1 base clipped from V and 0 bases from J, the junction kept 4 bases outside the gene matches. The germline CDR1 and CDR2 sequences are SGHRS and YFSETQ. In DNA, the CDR3 is TGCGCCAGCAGCTTGTCCGGGACAGTCTCCTACAATGAGCAGTTCTTC. Amino acids: CASSLSGTVSYNEQFF.

The chain is built from TRBV5-6 and TRBJ2-7; a possible D gene is TRBD1 (5 bases). The germline gives CDR1 SGHDT, CDR2 YYEEEE. This CDR3 region has 14 residues. The V end was cut by 4 bases, the J end by 0 bases, with 11 bases between. CDR3 sequence reads: CASSPDRVSYEQYF. In DNA form, the CDR3 reads TGTGCCAGCAGCCCAGACAGAGTCTCCTACGAGCAGTACTTC.

CDR3 bases: TGTGCCAGCAGTGAATTAGGGAGTGGCTACACCTTC. It codes for CASSELGSGYTF. V gene TRBV2 combines with J gene TRBJ1-2, with unresolved D. Germline CDR1 is SNHLY and CDR2 is FYNNEI. This CDR3 region has 12 residues. With 2 bases removed from V and 7 bases from J, the gap between germline ends came to 8 bases.